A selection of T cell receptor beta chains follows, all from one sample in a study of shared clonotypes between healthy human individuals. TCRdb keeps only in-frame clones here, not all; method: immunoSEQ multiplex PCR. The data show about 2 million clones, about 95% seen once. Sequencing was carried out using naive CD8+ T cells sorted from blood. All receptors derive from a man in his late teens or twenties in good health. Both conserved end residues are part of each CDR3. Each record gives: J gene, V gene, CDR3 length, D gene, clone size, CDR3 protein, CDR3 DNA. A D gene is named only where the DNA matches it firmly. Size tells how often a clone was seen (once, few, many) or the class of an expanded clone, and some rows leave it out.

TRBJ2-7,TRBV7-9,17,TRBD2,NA,CASSFRVLREGKDEQYF,TGTGCCAGCAGCTTTCGGGTCCTGCGGGAGGGCAAGGACGAGCAGTACTTC
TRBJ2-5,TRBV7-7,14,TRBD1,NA,CASSQGQGRETQYF,TGTGCTAGCAGCCAGGGACAGGGGAGAGAGACCCAGTACTTC
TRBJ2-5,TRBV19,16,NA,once,CASRDGTGLGQETQYF,TGTGCCAGTAGAGATGGTACAGGGTTAGGCCAAGAGACCCAGTACTTC
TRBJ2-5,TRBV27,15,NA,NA,CASSPLSESRETQYF,TGTGCCAGCAGTCCACTTTCAGAGAGCCGGGAGACCCAGTACTTC
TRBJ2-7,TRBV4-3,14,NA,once,CASSQGNRRYEQYF,TGCGCCAGCAGCCAAGGGAACAGGCGCTACGAGCAGTACTTC
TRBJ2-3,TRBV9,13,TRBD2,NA,CASSAGGIDTQYF,TGTGCCAGCAGCGCGGGAGGGATAGATACGCAGTATTTT
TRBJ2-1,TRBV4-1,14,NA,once,CASSQRAGLGEQFF,TGCGCCAGCAGCCAAAGGGCGGGGCTGGGTGAGCAGTTCTTC
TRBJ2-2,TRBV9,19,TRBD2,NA,CASSAPESWGAGGTGELFF,TGTGCCAGCAGCGCCCCTGAGTCGTGGGGGGCGGGAGGCACCGGGGAGCTGTTTTTT
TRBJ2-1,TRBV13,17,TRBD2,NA,CASSFQGTSGIRNEQFF,TGTGCCAGCAGCTTCCAGGGGACTAGCGGGATACGTAATGAGCAGTTCTTC
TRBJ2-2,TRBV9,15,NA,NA,CASSVADSSTGELFF,TGTGCCAGCAGCGTAGCGGATAGCTCCACCGGGGAGCTGTTTTTT
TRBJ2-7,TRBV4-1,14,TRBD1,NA,CASSPTTGSYEQYF,TGCGCCAGCAGCCCGACGACAGGGAGCTACGAGCAGTACTTC